This T cell receptor beta chain was documented in a study of OX40 agonist ivuxolimab in advanced cancers. J was trimmed by 4 bases and V by 2 bases; bases with no gene match: 6. CDR1 and CDR2 (germline): MNHEY, SVGAGI. This CDR3 has 15 amino acids. Sequenced by immunoSEQ multiplex PCR; TCRdb stores in-frame clones only, minus some. The sample holds 55,000 to 80,000 clones; around 84% are singletons and the top ten take about 2.4%. This sample comprised CD4+ or CD8+ T cells sorted from blood, obtained in a trial of the OX40 agonist ivuxolimab. This chain uses TRBV6-5 with TRBJ1-1, with TRBD1 identical over 8 bases. The receptor was isolated from an adult with an advanced solid tumor such as melanoma, head and neck, liver or kidney cancer. The CDR3: CASSYGQGAGTEAFF. The CDR3, as DNA: TGTGCCAGCAGTTACGGTCAGGGGGCAGGCACTGAAGCTTTCTTT.